This T cell receptor beta chain was captured by sequencing in a study of shared clonotypes between healthy human individuals. TCRdb keeps only in-frame clones here, not all; method: immunoSEQ multiplex PCR. The profile shows around 500,000 clones, about 82% of them singletons. As for this clone: Different DNA sequences within this sample yield the same CDR3.

Per germline, CDR1 KGHSH and CDR2 LQKENI. The CDR3 is 12 amino acids. Trimming removed 0 bases at V and 4 bases at J, with 3 bases between. The sample was PBMCs. This rearrangement joins TRBV18 to TRBJ2-5; D gene uncertain. The TCR was taken from a woman aged 35 to 49 in good health. Some clones in this sample may be carry-over from other donors' samples. CDR3 residues: CASSPPGETQYF. DNA for the CDR3: TGTGCCAGCTCACCACCTGGAGAGACCCAGTACTTC.